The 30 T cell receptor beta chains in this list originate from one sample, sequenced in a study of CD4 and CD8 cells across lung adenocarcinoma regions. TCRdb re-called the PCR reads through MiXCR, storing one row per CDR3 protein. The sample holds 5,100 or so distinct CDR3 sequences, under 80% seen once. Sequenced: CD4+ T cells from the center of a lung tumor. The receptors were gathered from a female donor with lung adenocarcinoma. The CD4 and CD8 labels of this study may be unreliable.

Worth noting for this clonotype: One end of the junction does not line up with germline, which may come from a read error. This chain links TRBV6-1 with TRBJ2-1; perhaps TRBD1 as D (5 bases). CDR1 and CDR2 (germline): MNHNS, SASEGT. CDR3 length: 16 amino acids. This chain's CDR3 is CASSAWGSANNDEQFF. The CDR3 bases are TGTGCCAGCAGTGCTTGGGGCAGTGCTAACAACGATGAGCAGTTTTTC.

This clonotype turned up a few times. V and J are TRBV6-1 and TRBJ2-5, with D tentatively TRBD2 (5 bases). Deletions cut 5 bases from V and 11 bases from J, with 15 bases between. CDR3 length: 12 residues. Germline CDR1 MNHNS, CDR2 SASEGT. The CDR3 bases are TGTGCCAGCAGTCCGGGTGAGTGGGAGCAGTACTTC. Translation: CASSPGEWEQYF.

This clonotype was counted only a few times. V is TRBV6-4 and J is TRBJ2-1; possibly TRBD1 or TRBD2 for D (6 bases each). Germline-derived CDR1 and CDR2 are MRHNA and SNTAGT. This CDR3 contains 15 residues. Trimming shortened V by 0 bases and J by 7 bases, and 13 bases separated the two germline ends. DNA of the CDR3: TGTGCCAGCAGTGACTCGGAGGGGGGTATGAATGAGCAGTTCTTC. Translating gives CASSDSEGGMNEQFF.

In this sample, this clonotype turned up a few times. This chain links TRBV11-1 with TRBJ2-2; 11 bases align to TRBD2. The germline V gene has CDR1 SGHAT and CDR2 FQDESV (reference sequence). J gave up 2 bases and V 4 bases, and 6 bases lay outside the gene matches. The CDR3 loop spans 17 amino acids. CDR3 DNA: TGTGCCAGCAGCTCACCGGGGACTAGCGGTAACACCGGGGAGCTGTTTTTT. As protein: CASSSPGTSGNTGELFF.

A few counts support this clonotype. Here the CDR3 DNA reads TGTGCCAGCAGTGAAAATATCGGACTAGCGACCTACGAGCAGTACTTC. It translates to CASSENIGLATYEQYF. J is TRBJ2-5 and V is TRBV6-1; TRBD2 aligns across 9 bases. The J call may be incorrect, as the DNA end agrees better with TRBJ2-7. Germline CDR1 is MNHNS and CDR2 is SASEGT. The CDR3 is made up of 16 amino acids.

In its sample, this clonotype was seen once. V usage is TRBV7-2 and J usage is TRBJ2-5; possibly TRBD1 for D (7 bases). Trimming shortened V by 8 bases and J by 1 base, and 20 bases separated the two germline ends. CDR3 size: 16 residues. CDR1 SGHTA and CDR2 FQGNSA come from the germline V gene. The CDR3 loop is CASGGRGGGGQETQYF. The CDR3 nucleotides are TGTGCCAGCGGGGGGCGAGGGGGCGGTGGCCAAGAGACCCAGTACTTC.

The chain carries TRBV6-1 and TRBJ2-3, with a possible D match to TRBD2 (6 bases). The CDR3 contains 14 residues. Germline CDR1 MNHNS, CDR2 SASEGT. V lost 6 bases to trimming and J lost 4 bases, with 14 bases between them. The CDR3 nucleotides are TGTGCCAGCAGGTCCGGGGGAGGAGCAGATACGCAGTATTTT. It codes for CASRSGGGADTQYF.

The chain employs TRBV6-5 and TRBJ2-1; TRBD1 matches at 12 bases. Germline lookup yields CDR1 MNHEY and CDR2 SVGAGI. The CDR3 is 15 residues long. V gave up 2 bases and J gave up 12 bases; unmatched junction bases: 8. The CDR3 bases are TGTGCCAGCAGTTACGATGGGACAGGGGGCGATTTGCAGTTCTTC. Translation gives CASSYDGTGGDLQFF.

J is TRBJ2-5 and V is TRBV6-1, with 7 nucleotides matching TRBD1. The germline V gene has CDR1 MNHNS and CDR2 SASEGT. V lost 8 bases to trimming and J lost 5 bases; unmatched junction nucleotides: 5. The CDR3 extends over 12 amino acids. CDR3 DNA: TGTGCCAGCTATAGACAGGGCGAGACCCAGTACTTC. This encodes CASYRQGETQYF.

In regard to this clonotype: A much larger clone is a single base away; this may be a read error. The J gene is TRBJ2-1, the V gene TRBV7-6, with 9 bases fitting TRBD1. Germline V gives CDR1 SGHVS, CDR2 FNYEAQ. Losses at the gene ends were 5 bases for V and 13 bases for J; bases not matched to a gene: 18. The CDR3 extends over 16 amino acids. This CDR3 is CASSRRRTGVQETQFF. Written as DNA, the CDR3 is TGTGCCAGCAGCCGACGGAGGACAGGGGTCCAAGAGACCCAGTTCTTC.

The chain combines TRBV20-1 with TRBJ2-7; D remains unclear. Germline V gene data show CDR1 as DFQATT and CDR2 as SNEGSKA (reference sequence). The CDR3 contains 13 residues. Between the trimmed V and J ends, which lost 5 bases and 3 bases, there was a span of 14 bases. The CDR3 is CSAYLPPSYEQYF. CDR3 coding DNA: TGCAGTGCTTATCTCCCTCCCAGCTACGAGCAGTACTTC.

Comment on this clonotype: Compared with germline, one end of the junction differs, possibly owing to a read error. The CDR3 DNA reads as TGTGCCAGCAGCCTAGAGGTACGGGAGAGGACCTACGAGCAGTACTTC. As protein: CASSLEVRERTYEQYF. This sequence joins TRBV11-2 and TRBJ2-1; the D gene is possibly TRBD2 (6 bases). The assigned J gene may be wrong: the sequence end matches TRBJ2-7 better. Germline assignment: CDR1 SGHAT and CDR2 FQNNGV. The CDR3 spans 16 residues.

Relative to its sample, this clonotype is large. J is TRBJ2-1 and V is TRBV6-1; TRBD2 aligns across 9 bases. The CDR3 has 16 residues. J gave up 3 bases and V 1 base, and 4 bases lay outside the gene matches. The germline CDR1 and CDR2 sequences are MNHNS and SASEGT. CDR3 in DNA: TGTGCCAGCAGTGAAGTGGCGGGAGGGAGCTACAATGAGCAGTTCTTC. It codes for CASSEVAGGSYNEQFF.

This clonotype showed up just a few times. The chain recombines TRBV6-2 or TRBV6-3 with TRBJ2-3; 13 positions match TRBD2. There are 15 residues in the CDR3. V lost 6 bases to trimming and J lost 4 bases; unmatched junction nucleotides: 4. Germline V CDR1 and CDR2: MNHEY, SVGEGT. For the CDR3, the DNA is TGTGCCAGCAGCCCGACTAGCGGGAGGTCAGATACGCAGTATTTT. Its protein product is CASSPTSGRSDTQYF.

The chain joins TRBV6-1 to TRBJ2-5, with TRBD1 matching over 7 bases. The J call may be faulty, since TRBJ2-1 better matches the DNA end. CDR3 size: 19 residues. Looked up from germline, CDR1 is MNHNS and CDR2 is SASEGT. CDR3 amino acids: CASSEGGGWGTPYKGEQFF. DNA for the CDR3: TGTGCCAGCAGTGAAGGAGGGGGCTGGGGAACCCCCTATAAGGGTGAGCAGTTCTTC.

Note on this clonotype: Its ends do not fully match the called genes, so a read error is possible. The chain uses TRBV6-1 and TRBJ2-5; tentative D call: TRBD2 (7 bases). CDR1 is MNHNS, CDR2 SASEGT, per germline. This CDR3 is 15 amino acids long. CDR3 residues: CAGGEGGGVKETQYF. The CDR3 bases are TGTGCCGGGGGTGAAGGGGGGGGCGTCAAAGAGACGCAGTACTTC.

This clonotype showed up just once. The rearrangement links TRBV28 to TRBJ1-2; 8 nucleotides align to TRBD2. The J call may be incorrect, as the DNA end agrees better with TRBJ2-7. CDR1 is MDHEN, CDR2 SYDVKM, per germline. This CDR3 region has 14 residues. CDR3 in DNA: TGTGCCAGTACCGCGGGGGGCCTTTCCTACGAGCAGTACTTC. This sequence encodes CASTAGGLSYEQYF.

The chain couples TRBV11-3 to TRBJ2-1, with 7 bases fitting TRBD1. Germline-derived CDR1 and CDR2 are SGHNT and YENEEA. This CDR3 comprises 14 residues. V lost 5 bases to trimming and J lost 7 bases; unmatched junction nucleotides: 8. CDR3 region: CASSAGSGGNEQFF. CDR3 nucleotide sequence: TGTGCCAGCAGCGCCGGTTCAGGGGGAAATGAGCAGTTCTTC.

CDR3 nucleotide sequence: TGTGCCAGCAGTTACGGGCGGGATAGCAATCAGCCCCAGCATTTT. This gives the protein CASSYGRDSNQPQHF. This sequence joins TRBV6-5 and TRBJ1-5; D not resolved. Looked up from germline, CDR1 is MNHEY and CDR2 is SVGAGI. V dropped 2 bases and J dropped 0 bases, with 8 bases sitting between them. The CDR3 covers 15 residues.

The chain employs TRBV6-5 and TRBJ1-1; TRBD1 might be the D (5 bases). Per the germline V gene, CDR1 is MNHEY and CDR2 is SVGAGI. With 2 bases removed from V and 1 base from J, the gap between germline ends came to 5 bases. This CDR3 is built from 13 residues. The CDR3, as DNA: TGTGCCAGCAGTTACAGGGGGAACACTGAAGCTTTCTTT. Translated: CASSYRGNTEAFF.

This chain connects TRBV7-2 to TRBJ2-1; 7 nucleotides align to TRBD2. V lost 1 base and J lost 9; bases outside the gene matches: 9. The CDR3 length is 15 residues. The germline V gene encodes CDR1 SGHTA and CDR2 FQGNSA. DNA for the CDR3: TGTGCCAGCAGCTTAGAAGTGGGAGGGCCAAGTGAGCAGTTCTTC. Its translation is CASSLEVGGPSEQFF. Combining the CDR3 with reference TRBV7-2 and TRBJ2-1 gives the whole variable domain GAGVSQSPSNKVTEKGKDVELRCDPISGHTALYWYRQSLGQGLEFLIYFQGNSAPDKSGLPSDRFSAERTGGSVSTLTIQRTQQEDSAVYLCASSLEVGGPSEQFFGPGTRLTVL.

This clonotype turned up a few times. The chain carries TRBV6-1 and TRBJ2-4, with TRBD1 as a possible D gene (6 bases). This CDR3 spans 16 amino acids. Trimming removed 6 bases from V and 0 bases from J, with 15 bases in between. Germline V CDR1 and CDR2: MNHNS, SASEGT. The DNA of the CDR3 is TGTGCCAGCAGCCACGGGACATCGCTAGCCAAAAACATTCAGTACTTC. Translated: CASSHGTSLAKNIQYF.

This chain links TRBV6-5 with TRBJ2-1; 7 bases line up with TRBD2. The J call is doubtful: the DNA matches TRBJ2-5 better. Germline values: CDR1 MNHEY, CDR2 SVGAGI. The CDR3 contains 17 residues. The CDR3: CASSYSSGGGNQETQYF. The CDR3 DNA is TGTGCCAGCAGTTACAGCTCAGGCGGGGGAAACCAAGAGACCCAGTACTTC.

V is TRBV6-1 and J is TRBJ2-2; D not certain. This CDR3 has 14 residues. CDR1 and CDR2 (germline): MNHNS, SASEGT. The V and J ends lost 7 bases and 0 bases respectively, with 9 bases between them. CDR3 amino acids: CASIWFANTGELFF. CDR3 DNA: TGTGCCAGCATCTGGTTCGCGAACACCGGGGAGCTGTTTTTT.

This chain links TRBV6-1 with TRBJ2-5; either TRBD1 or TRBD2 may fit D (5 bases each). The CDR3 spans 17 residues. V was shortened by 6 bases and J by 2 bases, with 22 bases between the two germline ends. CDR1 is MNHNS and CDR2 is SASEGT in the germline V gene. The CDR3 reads CASRPFTGTTPQETQYF. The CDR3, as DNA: TGTGCCAGCAGACCTTTTACCGGGACCACGCCTCAAGAGACCCAGTACTTC.

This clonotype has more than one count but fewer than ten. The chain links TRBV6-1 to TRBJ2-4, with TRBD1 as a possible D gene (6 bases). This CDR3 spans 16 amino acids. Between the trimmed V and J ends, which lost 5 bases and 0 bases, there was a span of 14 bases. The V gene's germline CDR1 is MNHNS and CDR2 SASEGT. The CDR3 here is CASSTGKPLAKNIQYF. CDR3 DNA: TGTGCCAGCAGTACAGGGAAACCACTAGCCAAAAACATTCAGTACTTC.

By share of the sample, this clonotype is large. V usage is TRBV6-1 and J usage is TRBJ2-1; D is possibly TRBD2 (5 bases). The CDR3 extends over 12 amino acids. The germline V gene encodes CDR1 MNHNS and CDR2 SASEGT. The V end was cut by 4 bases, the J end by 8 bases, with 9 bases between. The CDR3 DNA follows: TGTGCCAGCAGTGTGAGGGCCCATGAGCAGTTCTTC. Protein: CASSVRAHEQFF.

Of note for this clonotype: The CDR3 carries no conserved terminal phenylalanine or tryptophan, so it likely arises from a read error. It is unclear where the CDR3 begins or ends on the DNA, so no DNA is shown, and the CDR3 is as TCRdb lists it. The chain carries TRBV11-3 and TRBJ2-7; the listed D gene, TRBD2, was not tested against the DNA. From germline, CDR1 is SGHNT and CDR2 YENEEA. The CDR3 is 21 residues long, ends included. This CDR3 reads CASSPETSGVGPSASSTSSQC.

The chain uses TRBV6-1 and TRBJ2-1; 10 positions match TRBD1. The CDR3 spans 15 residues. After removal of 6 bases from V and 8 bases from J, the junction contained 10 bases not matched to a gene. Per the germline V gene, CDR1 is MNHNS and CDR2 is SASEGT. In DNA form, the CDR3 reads TGTGCCAGCAGATCTGGGACAGGGGTAGTCGATGAGCAGTTCTTC. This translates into CASRSGTGVVDEQFF.

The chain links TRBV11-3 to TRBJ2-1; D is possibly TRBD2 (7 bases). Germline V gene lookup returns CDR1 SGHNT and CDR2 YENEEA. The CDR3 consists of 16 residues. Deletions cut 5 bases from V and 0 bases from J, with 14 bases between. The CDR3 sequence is CASSPGGGSSYNEQFF. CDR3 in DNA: TGTGCCAGCAGCCCTGGGGGCGGGAGCTCCTACAATGAGCAGTTCTTC.